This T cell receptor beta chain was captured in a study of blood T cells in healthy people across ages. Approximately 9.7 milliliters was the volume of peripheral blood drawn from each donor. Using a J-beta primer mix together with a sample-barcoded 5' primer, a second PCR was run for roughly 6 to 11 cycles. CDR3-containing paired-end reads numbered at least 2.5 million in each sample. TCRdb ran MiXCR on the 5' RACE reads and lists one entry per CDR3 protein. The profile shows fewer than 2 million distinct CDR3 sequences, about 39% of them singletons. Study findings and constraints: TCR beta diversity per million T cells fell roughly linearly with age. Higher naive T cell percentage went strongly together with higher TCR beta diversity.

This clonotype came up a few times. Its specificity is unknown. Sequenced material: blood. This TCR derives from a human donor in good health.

CDR3 coding DNA: TGTGCCAGCAGCTTAGGGGTCAGTCGGCAAGCTTTCTTT. Translated, it gives CASSLGVSRQAFF. The V call is TRBV7-2, the J call TRBJ1-1; the D is unclear. Germline V lookup: CDR1 SGHTA, CDR2 FQGNSA. There are 13 residues in the CDR3. V lost 1 base and J 9 bases, leaving 12 bases between the germline ends.